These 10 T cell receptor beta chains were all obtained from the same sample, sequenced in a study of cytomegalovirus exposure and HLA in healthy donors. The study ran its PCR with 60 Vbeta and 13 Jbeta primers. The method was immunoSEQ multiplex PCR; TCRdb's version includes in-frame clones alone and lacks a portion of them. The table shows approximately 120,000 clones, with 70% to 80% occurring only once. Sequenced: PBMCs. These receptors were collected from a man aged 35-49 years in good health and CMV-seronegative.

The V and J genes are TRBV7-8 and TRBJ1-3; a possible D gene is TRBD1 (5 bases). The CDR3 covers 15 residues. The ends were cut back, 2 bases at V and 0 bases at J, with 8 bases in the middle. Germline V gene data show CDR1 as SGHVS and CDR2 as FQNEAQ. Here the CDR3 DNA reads TGTGCCAGCAGCTTATACAGGATCTCTGGAAACACCATATATTTT. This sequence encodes CASSLYRISGNTIYF.

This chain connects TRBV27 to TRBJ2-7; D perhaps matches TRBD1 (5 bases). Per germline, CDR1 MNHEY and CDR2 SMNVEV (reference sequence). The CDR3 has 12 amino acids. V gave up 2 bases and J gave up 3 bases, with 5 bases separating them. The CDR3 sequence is CASSLDSYEQYF. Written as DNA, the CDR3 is TGTGCCAGCAGTTTAGACAGCTACGAGCAGTACTTC.

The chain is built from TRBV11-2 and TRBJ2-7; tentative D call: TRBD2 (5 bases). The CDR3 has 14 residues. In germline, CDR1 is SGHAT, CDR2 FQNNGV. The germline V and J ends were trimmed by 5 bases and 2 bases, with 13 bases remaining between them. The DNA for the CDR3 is TGTGCCAGCAGCCAGTGGACTTCTACCTACGAGCAGTACTTC. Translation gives CASSQWTSTYEQYF.

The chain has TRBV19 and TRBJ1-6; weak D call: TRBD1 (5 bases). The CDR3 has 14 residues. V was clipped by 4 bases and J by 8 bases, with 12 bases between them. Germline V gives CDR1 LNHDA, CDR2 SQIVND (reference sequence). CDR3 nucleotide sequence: TGTGCCAGTAGTACTTCCTGGGGGGATTCACCCCTCCACTTT. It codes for CASSTSWGDSPLHF.

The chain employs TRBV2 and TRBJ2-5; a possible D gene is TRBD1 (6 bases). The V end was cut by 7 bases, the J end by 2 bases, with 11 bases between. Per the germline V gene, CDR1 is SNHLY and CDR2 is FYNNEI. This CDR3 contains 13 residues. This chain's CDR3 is CASNLDRQETQYF. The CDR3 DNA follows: TGTGCCAGCAACCTGGACAGACAAGAGACCCAGTACTTC.

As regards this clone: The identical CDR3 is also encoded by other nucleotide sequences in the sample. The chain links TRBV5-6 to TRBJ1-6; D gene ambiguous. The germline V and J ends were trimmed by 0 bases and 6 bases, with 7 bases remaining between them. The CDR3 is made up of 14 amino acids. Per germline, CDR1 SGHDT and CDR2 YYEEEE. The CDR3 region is CASSLGRANSPLHF. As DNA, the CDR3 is TGTGCCAGCAGCTTGGGGAGGGCTAATTCACCCCTCCACTTT.

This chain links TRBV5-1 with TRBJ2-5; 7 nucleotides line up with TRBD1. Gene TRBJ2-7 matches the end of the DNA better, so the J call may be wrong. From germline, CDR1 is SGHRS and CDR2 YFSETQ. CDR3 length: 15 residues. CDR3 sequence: CASSLLGTALYEQYF. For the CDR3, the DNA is TGCGCCAGCAGCTTGTTGGGGACAGCCCTATACGAGCAGTACTTC.

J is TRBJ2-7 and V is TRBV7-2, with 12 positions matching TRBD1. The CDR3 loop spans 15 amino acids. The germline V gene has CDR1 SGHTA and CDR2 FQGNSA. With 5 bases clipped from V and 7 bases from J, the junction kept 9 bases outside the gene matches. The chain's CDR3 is CASSTDGTGGREQYF. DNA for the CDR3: TGTGCCAGCAGCACAGATGGGACAGGGGGCAGAGAGCAGTACTTC.

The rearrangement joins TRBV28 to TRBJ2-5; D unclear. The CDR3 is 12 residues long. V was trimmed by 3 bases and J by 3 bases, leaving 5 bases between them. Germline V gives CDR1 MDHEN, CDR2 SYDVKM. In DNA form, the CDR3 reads TGTGCCAGCAGTTTCCCGGAAGAGACCCAGTACTTC. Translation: CASSFPEETQYF.

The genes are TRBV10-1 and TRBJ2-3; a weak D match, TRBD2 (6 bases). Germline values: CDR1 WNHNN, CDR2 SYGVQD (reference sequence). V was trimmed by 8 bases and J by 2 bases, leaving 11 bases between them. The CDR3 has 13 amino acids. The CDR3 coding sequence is TGCGCCAGCCCTAGCGAGATCACAGATACGCAGTATTTT. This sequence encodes CASPSEITDTQYF.